This is a list of T cell receptor beta chains from one sample in a study of blood T cells in healthy people across ages. In TCRdb, the 5' RACE reads were re-called with MiXCR into one record per CDR3 protein. The repertoire holds some 900,000 distinct CDR3 sequences, with 29% as singletons. Sequencing was performed on blood. The receptor source for this set is a woman older than 75 in good health. The CDR3 runs from the conserved cysteine through the conserved F or W. The D gene is left open where the match is weak. Size tells how often a clone was seen (once, few, many) or the class of an expanded clone, and some rows leave it out.

>TRBJ2-7|once|TRBV24-1|-
TGTGCCACCAGTGATCCCGGGACCGTTTACAATGAGCAGTACTTC
CATSDPGTVYNEQYF
>TRBJ2-5|many|TRBV4-2|-
TGTGCCAGCAGCCCTGGAAGCGGGTGGGAGACCCAGTACTTC
CASSPGSGWETQYF
>TRBJ1-4|-|TRBV12-3/TRBV12-4|-
TGTGCCAGCAGTCTCTCCGGGACCCTTGGTGAAAAACTGTTTTTT
CASSLSGTLGEKLFF
>TRBJ2-7|-|TRBV28|-
TGTGCCAGCAGTCAGGGGATCTACAAGCAGTACTTC
CASSQGIYKQYF
>TRBJ2-5|many|TRBV7-2|TRBD2
TGTGCCAGCAGCTTAGCCGGACTAGCGGGGAGAGAGACCCAGTACTTC
CASSLAGLAGRETQYF
>TRBJ2-2|many|TRBV7-2|TRBD1
TGTGCCAGCAGCCTACGACAGGGGGCTATCGGGGAGCTGTTTTTT
CASSLRQGAIGELFF
>TRBJ1-5|many|TRBV6-1|TRBD1
TGTGCCAGCAGTGCCATGACAGGGTCTAAACAGCCCCAGCATTTT
CASSAMTGSKQPQHF
>TRBJ1-1|-|TRBV20-1|-
TGCAGTGCTAGAGAAAGGAGGGGGGCGGAGAACACTGAAGCTTTCTTT
CSARERRGAENTEAFF
>TRBJ1-6|-|TRBV20-1|-
TGCAGTGCTAGTCCGTCACCGGGTTCACCCCTCCACTTT
CSASPSPGSPLHF
>TRBJ2-5|many|TRBV10-3|TRBD1
TGTGCCATCAGTGAGACCATACAGGGGATCCGAGAGACCCAGTACTTC
CAISETIQGIRETQYF
>TRBJ1-2|-|TRBV18|-
TGTGCCAGCTCACCAAACAGGGAAAACTATGGCTACACCTTC
CASSPNRENYGYTF
>TRBJ2-5|many|TRBV12-3/TRBV12-4|-
TGTGCCAGCAGTTGGGGGAAAGAGACCCAGTACTTC
CASSWGKETQYF
>TRBJ1-4|once|TRBV7-8|TRBD1
TGTGCCGGCAGCTTAGAGAGGGACAGGATCGGTGAAAAACTGTTTTTT
CAGSLERDRIGEKLFF
>TRBJ2-5|many|TRBV5-1|TRBD2
TGCGCCAGCAGCGTGACTAGCGAACTAAAAGAGACCCAGTACTTC
CASSVTSELKETQYF
>TRBJ1-5|-|TRBV6-8|-
TGTGCCAGGTCCCGGGACATTAATCAGCCCCAGCATTTT
CARSRDINQPQHF
>TRBJ1-2|-|TRBV4-2|-
TGTGCCAGCAGCCCCACGACAGGTCATAGGGGAGGCTACACCTTC
CASSPTTGHRGGYTF
>TRBJ2-1|-|TRBV20-1|TRBD2
TGCAGTGCTAGAGAGGGTAGCGGGAGGACCTACAATGAGCAGTTCTTC
CSAREGSGRTYNEQFF
>TRBJ1-1|few|TRBV20-1|TRBD1
TGCAGTGGACTAGTTGCAGGACAGGGGAGGATGAACACTGAAGCTTTCTTT
CSGLVAGQGRMNTEAFF
>TRBJ2-5|-|TRBV7-9|-
TGTGCCAGCAGCTTACGGACACCTTTTTCACAAGAGACCCAGTACTTC
CASSLRTPFSQETQYF
>TRBJ2-1|many|TRBV7-9|-
TGTGCCAGCAGCGGTCAGGGGTTCCACAATGAGCAGTTCTTC
CASSGQGFHNEQFF
>TRBJ2-1|-|TRBV18|TRBD1
TGTGCCAGCTCCGGGACAGGGGGACTATCCTACAATGAGCAGTTCTTC
CASSGTGGLSYNEQFF
>TRBJ2-1|few|TRBV6-1|TRBD2
TGTGCCAGCAGTGAGAGTAGCGGGGGGGGTTACAATGAGCAGTTCTTC
CASSESSGGGYNEQFF
>TRBJ1-1|-|TRBV7-2|-
TGTGCCAGCAGCTTATCGGGGGAGATGGCTTTCTTT
CASSLSGEMAFF
>TRBJ2-3|many|TRBV5-1|TRBD1
TGCGCCAGCAGCTCGGGACAGGGATTGGTAGATACGCAGTATTTT
CASSSGQGLVDTQYF
>TRBJ2-5|many|TRBV2|TRBD2
TGTGCCAGCAGTCAGTCCGGGGGGGCTTTCGGGACCCAGTACTTC
CASSQSGGAFGTQYF
>TRBJ2-5|many|TRBV7-9|-
TGTGCCAGCAGCTTCCGGTTCCAGCCCCAGTACTTC
CASSFRFQPQYF
>TRBJ1-2|few|TRBV18|-
TGTGCCAGCTCACCCTACTCGGGGGGTAATGGCTACACCTTC
CASSPYSGGNGYTF
>TRBJ2-3|-|TRBV6-5|TRBD2
TGTGCCAGCAGGCCGGGTAGCGGGGTAGATGCGCAGTATTTT
CASRPGSGVDAQYF
>TRBJ1-5|-|TRBV2|-
TGTGCCAGCAGTTTAGACAGCATTCGCCAGCCCCAGCATTTT
CASSLDSIRQPQHF
>TRBJ2-5|many|TRBV25-1|-
TGTGCCAGCAGGGATGGATCGGACCAGTACTTC
CASRDGSDQYF
>TRBJ2-7|many|TRBV2|TRBD2
TGTGCCAGCAGGGGGACTAGCGGGGGGGCCTACGAGCAGTACTTC
CASRGTSGGAYEQYF
>TRBJ2-3|many|TRBV5-1|TRBD2
TGCGCCAGCAGCTTGTTAGGCGGGGGGACGACAGATACGCAGTATTTT
CASSLLGGGTTDTQYF
>TRBJ1-2|many|TRBV4-1|TRBD1
TGCGCCAGCAGCTATCCGGGACAGGGCTATGGCTACACCTTC
CASSYPGQGYGYTF